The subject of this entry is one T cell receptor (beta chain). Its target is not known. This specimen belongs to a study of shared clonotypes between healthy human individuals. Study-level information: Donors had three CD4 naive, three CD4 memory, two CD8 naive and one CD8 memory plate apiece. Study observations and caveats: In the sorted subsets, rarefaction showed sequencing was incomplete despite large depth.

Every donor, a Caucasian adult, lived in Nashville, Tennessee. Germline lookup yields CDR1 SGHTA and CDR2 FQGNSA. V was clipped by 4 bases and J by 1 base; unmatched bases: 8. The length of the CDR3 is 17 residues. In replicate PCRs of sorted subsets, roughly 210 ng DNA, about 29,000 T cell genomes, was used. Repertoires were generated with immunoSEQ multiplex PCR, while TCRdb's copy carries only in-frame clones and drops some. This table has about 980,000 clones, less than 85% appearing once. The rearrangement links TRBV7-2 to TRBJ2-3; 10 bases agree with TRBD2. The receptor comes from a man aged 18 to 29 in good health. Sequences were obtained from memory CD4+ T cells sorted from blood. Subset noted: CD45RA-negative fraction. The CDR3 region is CASSSLAGWRGTDTQYF. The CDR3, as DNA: TGTGCCAGCAGCTCACTAGCGGGGTGGAGGGGCACAGATACGCAGTATTTT.